What follows are 3 T cell receptor beta chains derived from one specimen sequenced in a study of CD8+ T cells in alopecia areata. The treatment was: oral pan-JAK inhibitor, 5-10 mg twice daily. After isolation, RNA underwent reverse transcription to generate cDNA as the sequencing template. Sequencing used immunoSEQ multiplex PCR; TCRdb keeps in-frame clones, though not all of them. The data hold 150,000 to 200,000 clones, with 58% observed a single time. The sequencing used CD4+ T cells sorted from blood, collected at approximately week 60, from a patient treated with tofacitinib. These TCRs come from a human donor with alopecia areata.

Ten or more counts support this clone. The chain employs TRBV5-1 and TRBJ2-3; D is uncertain. The CDR3 sequence is 11 residues long. The germline gives CDR1 SGHRS, CDR2 YFSETQ. V lost 5 bases, J lost 5 bases, and 6 bases lay in between. The CDR3 DNA is TGCGCCAGCAGAGCAGGAGATACGCAGTATTTT. As protein: CASRAGDTQYF.

The CDR3, as DNA: TGTGCCAGCAGCTTATATGGGGCTCGGACCGGGGAGCTGTTTTTT. Translated: CASSLYGARTGELFF. The J gene is TRBJ2-2, the V gene TRBV7-2, with a weak D call TRBD1 (5 bases). Germline V CDR1 and CDR2: SGHTA, FQGNSA. V was cut by 2 bases and J by 5 bases, with 12 bases left in between. The CDR3 is 15 residues long.

The chain employs TRBV9 and TRBJ1-6; no clear D. The CDR3 totals 14 residues. Trimming stripped 0 bases from V and 5 bases from J, with 6 bases between. The V gene's germline CDR1 is SGDLS and CDR2 YYNGEE. This chain's CDR3 is CASSVDHNNSPLHF. The CDR3, as DNA: TGTGCCAGCAGCGTAGATCACAATAATTCACCCCTCCACTTT.